The clone carrying this T cell receptor (beta chain) was counted only a few times. Its target is not known. Other DNA sequences in this sample translate to the same CDR3. The germline V gene encodes CDR1 SNHLY and CDR2 FYNNEI. There are 14 residues in the CDR3. V was trimmed by 1 base and J by 4 bases, leaving 8 bases between them. The sample comes from a study of beta chain features in type 1 diabetes. Isolated RNA was reverse transcribed in full, so expressed TCRB transcripts were sequenced. Some clones are missing from TCRdb's copy, which holds only in-frame ones; the method was immunoSEQ multiplex PCR. The sample lists about 930,000 clones, around a sixth occurring once. Whole-study findings and limits: Cells with high TCR expression could be over-represented by cDNA sequencing.

The clonotype comes from a woman aged 18 to 35 in good health. The rearrangement uses TRBV2 and TRBJ2-1; D is ambiguous. The sample taken for sequencing was naive CD4+ T cells from blood. CDR3 protein: CASSEGPSYNEQFF. CDR3 bases: TGTGCCAGCAGTGAAGGGCCCTCATACAATGAGCAGTTCTTC.